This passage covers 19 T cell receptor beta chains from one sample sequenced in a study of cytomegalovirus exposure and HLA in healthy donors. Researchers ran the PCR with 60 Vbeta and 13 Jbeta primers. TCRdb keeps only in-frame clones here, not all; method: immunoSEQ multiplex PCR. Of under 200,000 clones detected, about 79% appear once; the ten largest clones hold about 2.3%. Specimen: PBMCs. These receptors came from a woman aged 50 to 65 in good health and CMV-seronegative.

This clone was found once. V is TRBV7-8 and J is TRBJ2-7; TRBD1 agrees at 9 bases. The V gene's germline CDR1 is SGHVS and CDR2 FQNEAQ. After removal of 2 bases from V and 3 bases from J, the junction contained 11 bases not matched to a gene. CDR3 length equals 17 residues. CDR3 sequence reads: CASSLSWGGTGLYEQYF. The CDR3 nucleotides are TGTGCCAGCAGCTTATCGTGGGGGGGGACAGGGCTCTACGAGCAGTACTTC.

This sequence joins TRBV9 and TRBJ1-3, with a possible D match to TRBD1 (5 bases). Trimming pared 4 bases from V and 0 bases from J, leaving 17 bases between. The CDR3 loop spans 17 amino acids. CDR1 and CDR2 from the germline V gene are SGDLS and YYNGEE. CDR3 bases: TGTGCCAGCAGCTCCGAAGGGGTCCTGAGCTCTGGAAACACCATATATTTT. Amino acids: CASSSEGVLSSGNTIYF.

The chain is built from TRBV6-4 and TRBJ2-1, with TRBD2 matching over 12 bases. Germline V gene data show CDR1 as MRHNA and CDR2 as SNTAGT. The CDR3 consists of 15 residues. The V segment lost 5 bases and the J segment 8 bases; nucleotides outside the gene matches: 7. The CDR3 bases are TGTGCCAGCAGTCGGACTAGCGGGAAGTGGGATGAGCAGTTCTTC. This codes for CASSRTSGKWDEQFF.

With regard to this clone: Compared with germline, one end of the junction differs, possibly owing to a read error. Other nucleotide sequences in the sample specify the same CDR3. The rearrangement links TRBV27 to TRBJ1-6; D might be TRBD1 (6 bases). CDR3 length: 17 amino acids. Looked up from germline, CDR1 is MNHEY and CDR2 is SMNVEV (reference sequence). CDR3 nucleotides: TGTGCCAGCAGTCAGGGGATTCTGACATCCTATAATTCCCCCCTCCACTTT. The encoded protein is CASSQGILTSYNSPLHF.

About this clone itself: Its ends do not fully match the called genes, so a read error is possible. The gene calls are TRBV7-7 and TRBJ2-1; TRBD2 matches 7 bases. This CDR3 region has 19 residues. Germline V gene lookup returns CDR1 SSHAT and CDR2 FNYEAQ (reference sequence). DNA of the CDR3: TGTGCTAGCAGCTTAGCCAGGAGCGGGGCAACCAGCTCCTACAATGAGCAGTTCTTC. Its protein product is CASSLARSGATSSYNEQFF.

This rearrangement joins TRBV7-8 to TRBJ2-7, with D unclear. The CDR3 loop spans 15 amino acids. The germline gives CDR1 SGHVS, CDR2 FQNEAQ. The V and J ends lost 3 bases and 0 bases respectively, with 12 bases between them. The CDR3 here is CASSFGQVDSYEQYF. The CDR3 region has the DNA TGTGCCAGCAGCTTTGGGCAGGTTGACTCCTACGAGCAGTACTTC.

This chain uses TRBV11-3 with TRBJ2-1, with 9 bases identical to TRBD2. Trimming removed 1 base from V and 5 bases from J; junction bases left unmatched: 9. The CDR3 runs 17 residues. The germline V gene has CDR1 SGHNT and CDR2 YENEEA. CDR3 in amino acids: CASSLGGGRAGDNEQFF. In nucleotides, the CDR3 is TGTGCCAGCAGCTTAGGGGGCGGGAGGGCCGGGGACAATGAGCAGTTCTTC.

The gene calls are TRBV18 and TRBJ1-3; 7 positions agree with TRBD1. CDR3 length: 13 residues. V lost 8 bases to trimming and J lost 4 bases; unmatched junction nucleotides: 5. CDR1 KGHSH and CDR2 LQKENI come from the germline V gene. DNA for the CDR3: TGTGCCAGCCATGCGGGACAGGGAAACACCATATATTTT. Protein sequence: CASHAGQGNTIYF.

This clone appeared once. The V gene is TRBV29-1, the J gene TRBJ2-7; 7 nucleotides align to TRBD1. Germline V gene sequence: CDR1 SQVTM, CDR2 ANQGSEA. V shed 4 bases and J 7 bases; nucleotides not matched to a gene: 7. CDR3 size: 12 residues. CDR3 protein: CSVAQGVSEQYF. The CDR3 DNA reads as TGCAGCGTTGCCCAGGGGGTGAGTGAGCAGTACTTC.

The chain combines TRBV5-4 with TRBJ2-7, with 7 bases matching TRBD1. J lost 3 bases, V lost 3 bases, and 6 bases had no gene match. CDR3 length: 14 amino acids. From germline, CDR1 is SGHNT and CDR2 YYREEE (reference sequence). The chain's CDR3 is CASSSPGQNYEQYF. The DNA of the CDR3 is TGTGCCAGCAGCTCCCCGGGACAGAACTACGAGCAGTACTTC.

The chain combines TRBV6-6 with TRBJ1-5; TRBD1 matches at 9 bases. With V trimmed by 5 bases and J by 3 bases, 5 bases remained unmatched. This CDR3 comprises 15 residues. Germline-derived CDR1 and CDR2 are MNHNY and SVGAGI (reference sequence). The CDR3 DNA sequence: TGTGCCAGCAGTCCGGGACAGGGCAACAATCAGCCCCAGCATTTT. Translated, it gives CASSPGQGNNQPQHF.

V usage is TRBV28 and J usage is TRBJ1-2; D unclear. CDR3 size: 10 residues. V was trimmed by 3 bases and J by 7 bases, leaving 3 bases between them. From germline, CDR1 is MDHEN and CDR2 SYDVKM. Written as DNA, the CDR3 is TGTGCCAGCAGTTTGAGTGGCTACACCTTC. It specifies CASSLSGYTF.

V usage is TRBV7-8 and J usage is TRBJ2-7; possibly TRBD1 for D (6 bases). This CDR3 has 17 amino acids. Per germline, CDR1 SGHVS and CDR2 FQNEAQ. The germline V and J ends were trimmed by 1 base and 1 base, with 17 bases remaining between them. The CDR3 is CASSLVWTSQGSYEQYF. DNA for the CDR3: TGTGCCAGCAGCTTAGTATGGACATCTCAGGGGTCCTACGAGCAGTACTTC.

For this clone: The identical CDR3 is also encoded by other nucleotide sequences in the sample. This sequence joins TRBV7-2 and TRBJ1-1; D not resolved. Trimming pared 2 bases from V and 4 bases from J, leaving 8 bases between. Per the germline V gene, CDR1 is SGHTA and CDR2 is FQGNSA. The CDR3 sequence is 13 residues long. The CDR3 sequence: CASSLSGSTEAFF. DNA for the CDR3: TGTGCCAGCAGCTTATCCGGGAGCACTGAAGCTTTCTTT. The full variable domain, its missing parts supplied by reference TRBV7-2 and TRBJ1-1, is GAGVSQSPSNKVTEKGKDVELRCDPISGHTALYWYRQSLGQGLEFLIYFQGNSAPDKSGLPSDRFSAERTGGSVSTLTIQRTQQEDSAVYLCASSLSGSTEAFFGQGTRLTVV.

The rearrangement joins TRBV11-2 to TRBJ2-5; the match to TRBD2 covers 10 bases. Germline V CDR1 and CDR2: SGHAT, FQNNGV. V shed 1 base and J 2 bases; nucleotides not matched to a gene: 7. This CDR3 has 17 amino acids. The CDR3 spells CASSLAGGSGRQETQYF. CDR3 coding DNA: TGTGCCAGCAGCTTAGCAGGGGGTAGCGGGAGGCAAGAGACCCAGTACTTC.

The CDR3 DNA is TGTGCCAGCAGTTTAAGGTGGGAGGCCAGGATGAGGTACCAAGAGACCCAGTACTTC. As protein: CASSLRWEARMRYQETQYF. This rearrangement joins TRBV27 to TRBJ2-5; D perhaps matches TRBD2 (6 bases). With 2 bases removed from V and 0 bases from J, the gap between germline ends came to 22 bases. Germline V CDR1 and CDR2: MNHEY, SMNVEV (reference sequence). The CDR3 contains 19 residues.

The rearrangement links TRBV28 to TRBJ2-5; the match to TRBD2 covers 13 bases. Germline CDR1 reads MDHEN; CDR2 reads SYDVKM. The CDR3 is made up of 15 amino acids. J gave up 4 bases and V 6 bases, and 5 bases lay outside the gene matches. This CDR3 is CASRAGTSGIETQYF. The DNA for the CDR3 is TGTGCCAGCAGAGCTGGGACTAGCGGGATAGAGACCCAGTACTTC.

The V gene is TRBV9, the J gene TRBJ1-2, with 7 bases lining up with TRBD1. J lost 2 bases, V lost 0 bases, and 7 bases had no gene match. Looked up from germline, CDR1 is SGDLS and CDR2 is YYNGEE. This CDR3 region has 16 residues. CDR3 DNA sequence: TGTGCCAGCAGCGTAGGGGAACCGGGACAGAACTATGGCTACACCTTC. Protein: CASSVGEPGQNYGYTF.

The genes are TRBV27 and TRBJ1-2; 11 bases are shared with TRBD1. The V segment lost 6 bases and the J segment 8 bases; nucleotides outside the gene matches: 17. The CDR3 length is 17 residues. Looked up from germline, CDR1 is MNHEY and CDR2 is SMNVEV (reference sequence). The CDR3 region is CASSRNPGTGGEGGYTF. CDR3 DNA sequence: TGTGCCAGCAGCCGAAATCCCGGGACAGGGGGGGAAGGGGGCTACACCTTC.